This T cell receptor (beta chain) was sequenced in a study of blood T cell repertoires in COVID-19. Adults between about 18 and 89 years of age took part from about 24 US areas. Donors were grouped by their self-reported clinical history. Cohort 3 donors counted as recovered after two negative PCRs, clearance, or resolved symptoms. Using immunoSEQ multiplex PCR, the repertoire was profiled, and TCRdb retains in-frame clones only, with some absent. The sample consists of about 380,000 clones, more than 75% of them appearing once. Sample: PBMCs or T cells enriched from blood (not recorded which). This TCR derives from a woman aged 25 to 39 who had recovered from COVID-19.

The CDR3 here is CASSPDRGETEAFF. CDR3 bases: TGTGCCAGCTCACCGGACAGGGGGGAGACTGAAGCTTTCTTT. V and J are TRBV18 and TRBJ1-1, with 10 bases that match TRBD1. The V gene end was trimmed by 3 bases and the J gene end by 5 bases; junction bases not matched to a gene: 3. The CDR3 spans 14 residues. CDR1 KGHSH and CDR2 LQKENI come from the germline V gene.